A selection of T cell receptor beta chains follows, all from one sample in a study of a mutant IDH1 vaccine in newly diagnosed glioma. The assay was immunoSEQ multiplex PCR, and TCRdb's table has in-frame clones only and misses some. The sample includes about 33,000 clones, roughly 80% seen only once; the top ten take around 7%. The antigens of these receptors remain unknown. The sample was PBMCs, taken from a glioma patient whose treatment included an IDH1 peptide vaccine. Receptors originate from a woman aged 18-35 years with glioma. CDR3s include the opening cysteine and the closing phenylalanine or tryptophan. D genes are given only for firm matches. Expanded clones get a size class; other rows say once, few or many, or leave the size out.

TRBV19	TRBJ2-7	once	.	CASSSSHGTPTYEQYF	TGTGCCAGTAGTTCTTCCCACGGGACACCAACCTACGAGCAGTACTTC
TRBV13	TRBJ1-2	.	TRBD1	CASSLGPGQGGGYTF	TGTGCCAGCAGCTTAGGCCCGGGACAGGGAGGAGGCTACACCTTC
TRBV7-9	TRBJ1-1	few	.	CASGLLPTLRNTEAFF	TGTGCCAGCGGCTTACTACCGACACTTAGGAACACTGAAGCTTTCTTT
TRBV10-3	TRBJ2-5	once	TRBD2	CAIAREGQETQYF	TGTGCCATTGCGCGGGAGGGACAAGAGACCCAGTACTTC
TRBV4-1	TRBJ2-7	.	.	CASSHNYEQYF	TGCGCCAGCAGCCATAACTACGAGCAGTACTTC
TRBV7-2	TRBJ1-6	.	.	CASSLLTGAGNSPLHF	TGTGCCAGCAGCTTACTCACTGGGGCTGGCAATTCACCCCTCCACTTT
TRBV7-8	TRBJ2-4	.	.	CASSLWDGKNIQYF	TGTGCCAGCAGCCTCTGGGACGGCAAAAACATTCAGTACTTC
TRBV2	TRBJ2-3	.	.	CATKEGTDTQYF	TGTGCCACCAAGGAGGGAACAGATACGCAGTATTTT
TRBV4-1	TRBJ1-1	.	TRBD1	CASSQDMVRGLKGAFF	TGCGCCAGCAGCCAAGATATGGTGAGGGGGCTGAAGGGTGCCTTCTTT
TRBV7-6	TRBJ2-3	.	.	CASSWTGTDTQYF	TGTGCCAGCAGCTGGACGGGCACAGATACGCAGTATTTT
TRBV7-9	TRBJ1-5	.	.	CASSRDSDNQPQHF	TGTGCCAGCAGCAGGGACTCGGACAATCAGCCCCAGCATTTT
TRBV7-8	TRBJ2-5	.	.	CASSLALGRSQYF	TGTGCCAGCAGCTTAGCCCTGGGTAGGTCCCAGTACTTC
TRBV25-1	TRBJ1-1	few	.	CASSAAGPNWAFF	TGTGCCAGCAGTGCCGCAGGACCAAATTGGGCTTTCTTT
TRBV6-1	TRBJ1-2	.	.	CASSVRDHYGYTF	TGTGCCAGCAGTGTGAGGGATCACTATGGCTACACCTTC
TRBV29-1	TRBJ2-3	.	.	CSVAGVSTDTQYF	TGCAGCGTTGCTGGGGTTAGCACAGATACGCAGTATTTT
TRBV2	TRBJ1-6	.	TRBD1	CASRDRSSYNSPLHF	TGTGCCAGCAGGGACAGGAGCTCCTATAATTCACCCCTCCACTTT
TRBV28	TRBJ1-6	.	.	CASSRRVSSYNSPLHF	TGTGCCAGCAGTCGACGGGTGAGCTCCTATAATTCACCCCTCCACTTT
TRBV27	TRBJ2-1	.	TRBD2	CASSFKGTSGPYNEQFF	TGTGCCAGCAGTTTCAAAGGGACTAGCGGACCCTACAATGAGCAGTTCTTC
TRBV9	TRBJ2-1	.	.	CASSPLGRNLYNEQFF	TGTGCCAGCAGCCCTTTGGGGCGGAACCTTTACAATGAGCAGTTCTTC
TRBV6-1	TRBJ2-7	once	.	CASSEVRPSKNGEQYF	TGTGCCAGCAGTGAAGTTAGGCCTAGCAAAAACGGCGAGCAGTACTTC
TRBV5-1	TRBJ1-1	.	.	CASSHRDLPGNTEAFF	TGCGCCAGCAGCCACCGGGACCTTCCGGGGAACACTGAAGCTTTCTTT
TRBV27	TRBJ2-2	.	TRBD2	CASSSLAGGNTGELFF	TGTGCCAGCAGTTCCCTAGCGGGAGGGAACACCGGGGAGCTGTTTTTT
TRBV6-5	TRBJ2-2	.	.	CASSKRTVNTGELFF	TGTGCCAGCAGTAAGAGGACAGTTAACACCGGGGAGCTGTTTTTT
TRBV2	TRBJ2-7	.	.	CASEWGTYEQYF	TGTGCCAGCGAATGGGGGACCTACGAGCAGTACTTC
TRBV28	TRBJ1-2	.	.	CASSLLRGDYGYTF	TGTGCCAGCAGTTTGTTACGGGGGGACTATGGCTACACCTTC
TRBV6-1	TRBJ1-5	.	.	CASSAGGENQPQHF	TGTGCCAGCAGTGCGGGCGGGGAAAATCAGCCCCAGCATTTT
TRBV2	TRBJ2-7	few	TRBD2	CASSEFSLAGVSYEQYF	TGTGCCAGCAGTGAATTCAGTCTAGCGGGGGTTTCCTACGAGCAGTACTTC
TRBV18	TRBJ2-2	.	TRBD1	CASSRQGATGELFF	TGTGCCAGCTCTCGACAGGGGGCTACCGGGGAGCTGTTTTTT
TRBV10-3	TRBJ2-1	.	TRBD1	CATHYGDRGRAEQFF	TGTGCCACGCATTACGGGGACAGGGGGCGGGCTGAGCAGTTCTTC
TRBV5-1	TRBJ2-7	.	TRBD1	CASSSSGQGTSYEQYF	TGCGCCAGCAGCTCGTCGGGACAGGGAACGTCCTACGAGCAGTACTTC
TRBV6-1	TRBJ1-5	.	.	CASWRKGGSQPQHF	TGTGCCAGCTGGCGGAAGGGAGGGAGTCAGCCCCAGCATTTT
TRBV28	TRBJ1-2	.	.	CASSPDRANYGYTF	TGTGCCAGCAGCCCGGACAGAGCTAACTATGGCTACACCTTC
TRBV6-5	TRBJ1-1	few	.	CASSYGGAEAFF	TGTGCCAGCAGTTACGGTGGTGCCGAAGCTTTCTTT
TRBV5-4	TRBJ1-1	few	.	CASRPGTVNTEAFF	TGTGCCAGCAGGCCCGGGACGGTGAACACTGAAGCTTTCTTT
TRBV6-4	TRBJ2-1	.	TRBD2	CASSVRGTSENNEQFF	TGTGCCAGCAGTGTTAGGGGGACTAGCGAAAACAATGAGCAGTTCTTC
TRBV28	TRBJ1-3	.	.	CATRDLRSGNTIYF	TGTGCCACCCGGGACCTACGCTCTGGAAACACCATATATTTT
TRBV29-1	TRBJ2-1	once	TRBD2	CSVEDLAAYNEQFF	TGCAGCGTTGAAGATCTAGCGGCTTACAATGAGCAGTTCTTC
TRBV29-1	TRBJ1-2	.	TRBD1	CSVVRRPGQENYGYTF	TGCAGCGTTGTTCGCCGTCCGGGACAGGAGAACTATGGCTACACCTTC